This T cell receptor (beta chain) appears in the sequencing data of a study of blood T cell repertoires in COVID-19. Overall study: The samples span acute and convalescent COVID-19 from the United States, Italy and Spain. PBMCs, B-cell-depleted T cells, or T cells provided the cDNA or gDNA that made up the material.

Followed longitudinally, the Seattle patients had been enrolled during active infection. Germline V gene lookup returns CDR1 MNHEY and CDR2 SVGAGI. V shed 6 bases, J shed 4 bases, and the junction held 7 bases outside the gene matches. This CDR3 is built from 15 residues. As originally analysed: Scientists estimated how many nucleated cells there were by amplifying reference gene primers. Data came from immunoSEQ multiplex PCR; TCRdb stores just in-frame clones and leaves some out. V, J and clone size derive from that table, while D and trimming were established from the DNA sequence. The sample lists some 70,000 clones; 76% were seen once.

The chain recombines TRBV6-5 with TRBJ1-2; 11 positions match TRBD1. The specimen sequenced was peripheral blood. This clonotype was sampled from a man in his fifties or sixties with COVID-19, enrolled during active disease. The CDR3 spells CASSYRTGGIYGYTF. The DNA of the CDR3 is TGTGCCAGCAGCTATCGGACAGGGGGCATCTATGGCTACACCTTC.